This TCR beta chain was profiled in a study of Graves' ophthalmopathy and Graves' hyperthyroidism (dated by TCRdb to 2017 to 2018). With regard to the full study: Peripheral blood was collected at initial diagnosis, before any treatment. To explore V-J signatures that distinguish ophthalmopathy from hyperthyroidism, a discovery set of 100 patients was enrolled, made up of about 40 with ophthalmopathy and 55 to 65 with stable hyperthyroidism. After sampling, hyperthyroidism patients received methimazole starting at 30 mg daily, and ophthalmopathy patients received high-dose intravenous methylprednisolone. An independent validation cohort was composed of roughly 19 hyperthyroidism patients and around 16 patients who later progressed from hyperthyroidism to ophthalmopathy. To tell Graves' ophthalmopathy apart from Graves' hyperthyroidism, and to predict which patients would progress to ophthalmopathy, the study relied on TCR beta repertoire signatures. In total, approximately 140 blood samples were TCR-sequenced: under 45 ophthalmopathy, around 75 hyperthyroidism and some 17 hyperthyroidism-to-ophthalmopathy patients. In more than five hyperthyroidism patients, the T-cell repertoires found in thyroid tissue were compared with those found in blood. The approximately 100 discovery patients were randomly split 7:3 into training and test sets.

Ophthalmopathy patients were characterized by moderately to severely active disease, a Clinical Activity Score of at least 3, a NOSPECS grade of at least 4, and a disease duration under 3 months. Patients with other autoimmune diseases, uncontrolled infections, pregnancy or lactation were excluded. Clinical symptoms, serum thyroxine, TRAb, thyroid ultrasound and orbital computed tomography were used for diagnosis. PBMCs were isolated from approximately 10 ml of fresh peripheral blood by Ficoll-Paque density gradient centrifugation. Total RNA was extracted with Trizol reagent and quality-checked on an Agilent 2100 Bioanalyzer. For repertoire sequencing, TCR beta CDR3 regions were amplified from RNA transcripts. HTBI primers and the Qiagen OneStep RT-PCR kit were used in a first-round RT-PCR, which was followed by a second-round multiplex PCR, size selection and purification. Libraries were sequenced paired-end with 100 bp reads on an Illumina HiSeq2000. The authors processed their data as follows. SOAPnuke was used for read processing, and reads with adapters, uncalled bases, a mean Phred below 15, or no exact constant-primer or identifier match were discarded. COPE v1.2.5 was used to merge the high-quality paired reads. Unique nucleotide sequences were defined as clonotypes and aligned to IMGT TRB V, D and J references using MiTCR v1.1. Analysis was restricted to V-J combinations with a frequency above 0.0001, which covered 98% to 99.2% of repertoires. For each V-J combination, a TCR clonal expansion and chaos score was defined as F50 clonal expansion divided by the chaos observed in the TCRdist matrix. Welch's t-statistics and random forest were used to reduce features to about 14 V-J combinations, which were fed into a naive Bayes classifier. The Morisita-Horn index was used to measure how similar the thyroid and blood repertoires were. TCRdb cleaned the public reads at Q25 with fastp, built clones with MiXCR and kept in-frame beta chains. When rows share a CDR3 protein, they turn into one entry using the most common DNA and genes. The V and J calls were determined by TCRdb, not by the authors. A total of over 450,000 distinct CDR3 sequences appear in this sample, under 15% of them only once. Over 7.5% of the sample lies in the top ten.

At least ten counts were recorded for this clonotype. The antigen this receptor binds is unknown. Within one base of it there is no much larger clone, and no base qualities were kept. Spanning cysteine to phenylalanine, the CDR3 consists of 16 amino acids. The CDR3 DNA has 48 bases and is translated from base 1. Taken from the germline V gene, the CDR1 and CDR2 loops are KGHSH and LQKENI. The junction carries 16 bases between V and J, which are trimmed by 0 bases and 7 bases respectively. Broad study findings and their caveats: In validation, the model predicted ophthalmopathy progression with about 71% sensitivity and approximately 72% specificity; roughly 11 predicted patients were CT-confirmed with GO in a median of around 6 months. The 13-signature model separated ophthalmopathy from stable hyperthyroidism with approximately 90% sensitivity and roughly 84% specificity in cross-validation, and 80%/75% in the test set. Most expanded thyroid clonotypes with a frequency above 0.001 also appeared in blood, which suggests that blood repertoires may reflect the immune response in the thyroid. Sample size was not statistically predetermined, and group allocation was not concealed from the investigators.

Sequencing was performed on blood. In this chain, TRBV18 is recombined with TRBJ1-5, and possibly TRBD1, on 6 matching bases. This receptor was taken from a woman younger than 45 with Graves' ophthalmopathy. Donor details come from another sample of the same person, matched by shared clones. The DNA sequence is given as TGTGCCAGCTCACCACCTGGTGGGGGGCTAGGACAGCCCCAGCATTTT. Translated, this gives CASSPPGGGLGQPQHF. The entire variable domain, with the stretches around the CDR3 drawn from the reference TRBV18 and TRBJ1-5 proteins, is NAGVMQNPRHLVRRRGQEARLRCSPMKGHSHVYWYRQLPEEGLKFMVYLQKENIIDESGMPKERFSAEFPKEGPSILRIQQVVRGDSAAYFCASSPPGGGLGQPQHFGDGTRLSIL.